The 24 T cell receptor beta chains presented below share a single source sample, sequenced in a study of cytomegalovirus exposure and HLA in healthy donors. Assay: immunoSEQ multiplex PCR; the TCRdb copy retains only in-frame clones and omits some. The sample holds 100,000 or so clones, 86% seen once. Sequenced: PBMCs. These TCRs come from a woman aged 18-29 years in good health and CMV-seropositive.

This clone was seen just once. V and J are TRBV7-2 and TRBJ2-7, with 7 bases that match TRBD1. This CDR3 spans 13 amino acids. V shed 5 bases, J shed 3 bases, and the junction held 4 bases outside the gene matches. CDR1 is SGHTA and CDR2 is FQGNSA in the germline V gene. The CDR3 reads CASSTDRVYEQYF. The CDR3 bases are TGTGCCAGCAGCACCGACAGGGTCTACGAGCAGTACTTC.

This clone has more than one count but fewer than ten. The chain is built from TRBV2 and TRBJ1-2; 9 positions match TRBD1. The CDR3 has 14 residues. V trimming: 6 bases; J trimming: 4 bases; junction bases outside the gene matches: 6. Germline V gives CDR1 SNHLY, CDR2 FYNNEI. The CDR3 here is CASRAGQGFYGYTF. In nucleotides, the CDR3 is TGTGCCAGCAGGGCAGGACAGGGGTTCTATGGCTACACCTTC.

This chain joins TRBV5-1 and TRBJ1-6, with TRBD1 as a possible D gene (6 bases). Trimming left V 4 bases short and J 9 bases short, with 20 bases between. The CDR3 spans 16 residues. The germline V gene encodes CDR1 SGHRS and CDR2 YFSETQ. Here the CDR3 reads CASSRNEPGVISPLHF. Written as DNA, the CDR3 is TGCGCCAGCAGCCGTAATGAACCAGGGGTAATTTCACCCCTCCACTTT.

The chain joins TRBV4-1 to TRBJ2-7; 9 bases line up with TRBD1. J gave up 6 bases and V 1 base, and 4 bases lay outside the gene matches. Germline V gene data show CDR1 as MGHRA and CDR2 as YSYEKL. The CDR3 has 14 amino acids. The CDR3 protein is CASSQVGQGGEQYF. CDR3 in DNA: TGCGCCAGCAGCCAAGTGGGACAGGGAGGCGAGCAGTACTTC.

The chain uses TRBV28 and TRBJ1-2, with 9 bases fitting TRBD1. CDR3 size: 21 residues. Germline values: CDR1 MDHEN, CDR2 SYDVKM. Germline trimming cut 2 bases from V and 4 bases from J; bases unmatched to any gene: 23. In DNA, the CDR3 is TGTGCCAGCAGTTTAGAAGATCCAGTCGACAGGGGGTGGACGTTGTTCTATGGCTACACCTTC. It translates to CASSLEDPVDRGWTLFYGYTF.

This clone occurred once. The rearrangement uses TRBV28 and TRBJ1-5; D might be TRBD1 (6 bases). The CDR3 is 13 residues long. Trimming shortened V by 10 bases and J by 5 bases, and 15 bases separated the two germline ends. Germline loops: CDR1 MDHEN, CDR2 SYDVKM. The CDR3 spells CATFRAGDQPQHF. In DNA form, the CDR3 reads TGTGCCACCTTTAGGGCAGGGGATCAGCCCCAGCATTTT.

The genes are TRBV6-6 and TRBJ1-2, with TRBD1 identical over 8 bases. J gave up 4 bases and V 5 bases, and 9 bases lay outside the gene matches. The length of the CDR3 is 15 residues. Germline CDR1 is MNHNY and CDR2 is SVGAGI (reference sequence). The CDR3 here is CASSHKDRESYGYTF. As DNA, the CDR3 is TGTGCCAGCAGTCACAAGGACAGGGAATCCTATGGCTACACCTTC.

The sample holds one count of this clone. CDR3 sequence: CASSVAGLAGVHEQYF. Written as DNA, the CDR3 is TGTGCCAGCAGCGTAGCGGGACTAGCGGGAGTGCACGAGCAGTACTTC. J is TRBJ2-7 and V is TRBV9; 14 nucleotides agree with TRBD2. From germline, CDR1 is SGDLS and CDR2 YYNGEE. This CDR3 is built from 16 residues. Unmatched junction bases numbered 4, after V lost 0 bases and J lost 5 bases.

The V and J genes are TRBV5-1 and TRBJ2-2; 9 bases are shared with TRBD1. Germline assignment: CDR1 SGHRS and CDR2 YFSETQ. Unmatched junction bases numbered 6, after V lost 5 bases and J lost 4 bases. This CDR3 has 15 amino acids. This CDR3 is CASSLRDRVTGELFF. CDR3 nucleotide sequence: TGCGCCAGCAGTCTACGGGACAGGGTCACCGGGGAGCTGTTTTTT.

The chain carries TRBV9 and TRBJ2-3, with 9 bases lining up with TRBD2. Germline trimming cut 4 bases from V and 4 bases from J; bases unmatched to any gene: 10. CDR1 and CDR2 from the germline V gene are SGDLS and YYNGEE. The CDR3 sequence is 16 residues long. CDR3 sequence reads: CASSLGGSGSADTQYF. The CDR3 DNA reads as TGTGCCAGCAGCCTAGGTGGTAGCGGGAGCGCAGATACGCAGTATTTT.

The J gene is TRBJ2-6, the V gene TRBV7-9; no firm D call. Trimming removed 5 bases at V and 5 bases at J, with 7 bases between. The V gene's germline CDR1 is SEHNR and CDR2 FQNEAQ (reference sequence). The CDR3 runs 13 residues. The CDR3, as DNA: TGTGCCAGCAGCCCTCCTCGGGCCAACGTCCTGACTTTC. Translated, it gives CASSPPRANVLTF.

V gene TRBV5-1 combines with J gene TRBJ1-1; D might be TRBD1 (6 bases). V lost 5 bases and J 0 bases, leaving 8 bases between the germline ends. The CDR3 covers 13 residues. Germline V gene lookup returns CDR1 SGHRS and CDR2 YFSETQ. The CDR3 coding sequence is TGCGCCAGCAGGAGGGACATGAACACTGAAGCTTTCTTT. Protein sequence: CASRRDMNTEAFF.

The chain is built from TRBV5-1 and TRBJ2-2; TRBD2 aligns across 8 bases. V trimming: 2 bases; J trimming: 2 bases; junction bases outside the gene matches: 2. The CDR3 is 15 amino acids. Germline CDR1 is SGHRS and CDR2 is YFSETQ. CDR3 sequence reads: CASSLAGVNTGELFF. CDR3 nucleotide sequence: TGCGCCAGCAGCTTAGCGGGAGTAAACACCGGGGAGCTGTTTTTT.

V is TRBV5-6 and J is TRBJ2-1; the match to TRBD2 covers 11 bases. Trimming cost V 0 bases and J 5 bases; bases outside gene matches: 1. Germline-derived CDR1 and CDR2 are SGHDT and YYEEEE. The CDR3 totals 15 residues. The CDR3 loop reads CASSLGLAGHNEQFF. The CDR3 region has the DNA TGTGCCAGCAGCTTGGGACTAGCGGGACACAATGAGCAGTTCTTC. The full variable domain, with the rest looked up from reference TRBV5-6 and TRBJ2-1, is DAGVTQSPTHLIKTRGQQVTLRCSPKSGHDTVSWYQQALGQGPQFIFQYYEEEERQRGNFPDRFSGHQFPNYSSELNVNALLLGDSALYLCASSLGLAGHNEQFFGPGTRLTVL.

Here the CDR3 DNA reads TGTGCCAGCAACAGGGATGGGACCGGGGAGCTGTTTTTT. Protein product: CASNRDGTGELFF. The chain combines TRBV7-3 with TRBJ2-2; D might be TRBD1 (6 bases). V gave up 7 bases and J gave up 5 bases, with 11 bases separating them. Germline V CDR1 and CDR2: SGHTA, FQGTGA. The CDR3 length is 13 residues.

The CDR3 protein is CAGGLADINEQFF. DNA of the CDR3: TGTGCCGGCGGACTAGCGGACATCAATGAGCAGTTCTTC. This rearrangement joins TRBV2 to TRBJ2-1; 10 nucleotides align to TRBD2. CDR1 SNHLY and CDR2 FYNNEI come from the germline V gene. The CDR3 length is 13 residues. V gave up 11 bases and J gave up 6 bases; unmatched junction bases: 7.

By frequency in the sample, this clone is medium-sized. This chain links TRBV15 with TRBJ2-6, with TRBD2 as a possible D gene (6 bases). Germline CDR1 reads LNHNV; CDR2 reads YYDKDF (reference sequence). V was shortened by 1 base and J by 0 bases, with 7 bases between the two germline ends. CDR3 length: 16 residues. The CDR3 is CATSRGGDSGANVLTF. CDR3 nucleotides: TGTGCCACCAGCAGAGGCGGGGACTCTGGGGCCAACGTCCTGACTTTC. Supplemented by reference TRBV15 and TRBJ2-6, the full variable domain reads DAMVIQNPRYQVTQFGKPVTLSCSQTLNHNVMYWYQQKSSQAPKLLFHYYDKDFNNEADTPDNFQSRRPNTSFCFLDIRSPGLGDTAMYLCATSRGGDSGANVLTFGAGSRLTVL.

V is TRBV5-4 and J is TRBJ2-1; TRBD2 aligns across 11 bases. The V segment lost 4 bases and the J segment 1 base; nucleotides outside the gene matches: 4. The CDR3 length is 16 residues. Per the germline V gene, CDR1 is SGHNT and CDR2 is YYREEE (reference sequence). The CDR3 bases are TGTGCCAGCAGCCCACGACTAGCGGGGTCCTACAATGAGCAGTTCTTC. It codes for CASSPRLAGSYNEQFF.

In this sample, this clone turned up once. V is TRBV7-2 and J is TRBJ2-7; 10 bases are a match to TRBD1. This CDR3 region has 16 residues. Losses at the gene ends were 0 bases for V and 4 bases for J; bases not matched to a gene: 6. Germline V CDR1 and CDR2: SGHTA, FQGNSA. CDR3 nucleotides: TGTGCCAGCAGCTTAGCTACCGGGACAGGGGAATACGAGCAGTACTTC. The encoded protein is CASSLATGTGEYEQYF.

Here the CDR3 DNA reads TGCGCCAGCAGCTTGGCGGGACAGCAGAACACCGGGGAGCTGTTTTTT. Encoded protein: CASSLAGQQNTGELFF. This sequence joins TRBV5-1 and TRBJ2-2, with TRBD1 matching 7 bases. This CDR3 region has 16 residues. The V and J ends lost 0 bases and 1 base, in that order; junction bases with no gene match: 3. Germline V CDR1 and CDR2: SGHRS, YFSETQ.

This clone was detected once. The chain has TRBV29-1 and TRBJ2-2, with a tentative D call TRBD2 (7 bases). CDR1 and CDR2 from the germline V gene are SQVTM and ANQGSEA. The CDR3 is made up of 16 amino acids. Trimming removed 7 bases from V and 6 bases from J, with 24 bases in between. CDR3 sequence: CSASEGGPGWAGELFF. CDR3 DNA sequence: TGCAGCGCCTCAGAGGGGGGGCCCGGGTGGGCCGGGGAGCTGTTTTTT.

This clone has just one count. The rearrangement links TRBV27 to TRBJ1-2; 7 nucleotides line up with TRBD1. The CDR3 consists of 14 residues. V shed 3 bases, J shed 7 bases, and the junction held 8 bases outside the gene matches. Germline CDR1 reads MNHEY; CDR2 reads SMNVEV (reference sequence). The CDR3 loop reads CASSFSKGAGGYTF. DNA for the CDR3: TGTGCCAGCAGTTTTTCGAAGGGGGCCGGTGGCTACACCTTC.

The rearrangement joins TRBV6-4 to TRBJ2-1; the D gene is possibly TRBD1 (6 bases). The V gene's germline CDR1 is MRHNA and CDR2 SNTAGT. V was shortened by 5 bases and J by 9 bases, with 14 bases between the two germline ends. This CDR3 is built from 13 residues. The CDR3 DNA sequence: TGTGCCAGCAGTCGAGGGGGAACAAGTGAGCAGTTCTTC. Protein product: CASSRGGTSEQFF.

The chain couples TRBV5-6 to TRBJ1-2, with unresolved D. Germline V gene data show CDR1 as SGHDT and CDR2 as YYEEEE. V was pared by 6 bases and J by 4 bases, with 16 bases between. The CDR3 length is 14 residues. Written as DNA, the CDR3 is TGTGCCAGCACCCCGACACACTCTTCCTATGGCTACACCTTC. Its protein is CASTPTHSSYGYTF.